This T cell receptor beta chain appears in the sequencing data of a study of regulatory T cells in long-lasting Graves disease. The germline gives CDR1 MNHEY, CDR2 SVGAGI. Deletions cut 2 bases from V and 2 bases from J, with 9 bases between. The CDR3 covers 14 residues. Points on this clonotype: Its antigen remains unknown.

Construction of the TCR beta libraries employed iRepertoire HTBI primers in conjunction with Arm-PCR of CDR3 regions. TCRdb itself ran the multiplex PCR reads through MiXCR, one entry per CDR3 protein. The sample consists of 400,000 to 500,000 distinct CDR3 sequences, 20% to 25% of them appearing once. Time point given: persistent/refractory GD, antithyroid drugs over 5 years with positive TRAb. Generation of the TCR library employed RNA extracted from PBMCs. Findings and limits, study-wide: Persistent disease samples used TRBV28, TRBJ1-2 and TRBJ2-5 preferentially. Accuracy was perhaps lowered by the small sample size. Thyroid tissue was not studied; only peripheral blood was.

The genes are TRBV6-5 and TRBJ1-1; D is uncertain. Material: peripheral blood mononuclear cells (PBMCs), obtained when the disease was refractory, from a patient treated with antithyroid drugs. This receptor was taken from a female donor with Graves disease. The CDR3 region has the DNA TGTGCCAGCAGTTACGCCCACGTAAACACTGAAGCTTTCTTT. Encoded protein: CASSYAHVNTEAFF.